The T cell receptor beta chain described here comes from a study of post-analysis software for immune sequencing data. Study-wide results and caveats: TRBV segments more frequent in patients than in controls numbered about 5 and included TRBV5-6, TRBV5-1 and TRBV20-1.

The CDR3 covers 15 residues. V was trimmed by 8 bases and J by 7 bases, leaving 21 bases between them. This clonotype showed up just a few times. Its antigen is unidentified. cDNA libraries of TCR beta carried unique molecular identifiers. TCRdb re-analysed the PCR reads in MiXCR, keeping a single row per CDR3 protein. The profile covers about 770,000 distinct CDR3 sequences, with roughly 50% appearing a single time and 4% to 5% taken by the ten largest. The chain couples TRBV12-3 or TRBV12-4 to TRBJ2-1; D unclear. The clonotype comes from a girl between 5 and 17 years old with multiple sclerosis. Sequencing input: blood. In DNA, the CDR3 is TGTGCCAGCTCCTCTACACGGGCCTTACCGAATGAGCAGTTCTTC. Protein: CASSSTRALPNEQFF.